This T cell receptor beta chain was captured by sequencing in a study of early T cells in non-severe SARS-CoV-2 infection. Looking at the study overall: Chains stayed unpaired after sequencing of bulk RNA from unsorted whole blood.

Each single cDNA molecule received a unique molecular identifier. One entry per CDR3 protein results from TCRdb running MiXCR on the 5' RACE reads. The sample shows 80,000 to 95,000 distinct CDR3 sequences, roughly 15% of them seen only once. V lost 4 bases and J 2 bases, leaving 19 bases between the germline ends. There are 16 residues in the CDR3. Germline-derived CDR1 and CDR2 are SGHDT and YYEEEE. A word on this clonotype: Its target is unknown.

Study outcomes and limitations: VDJdb matches were skewed toward anti-spike CD8 T cell responses.

This receptor was identified in an adult who was a healthcare worker with PCR-confirmed SARS-CoV-2 infection or an uninfected control (not recorded which). The sequencing input was whole blood. This chain joins TRBV5-6 and TRBJ2-7; D possibly uses TRBD1 or TRBD2 (5 bases each). CDR3 sequence: CASSLWGPSFPYEQYV. DNA of the CDR3: TGTGCCAGCAGCCTCTGGGGACCGTCCTTCCCCTACGAGCAGTACGTC.